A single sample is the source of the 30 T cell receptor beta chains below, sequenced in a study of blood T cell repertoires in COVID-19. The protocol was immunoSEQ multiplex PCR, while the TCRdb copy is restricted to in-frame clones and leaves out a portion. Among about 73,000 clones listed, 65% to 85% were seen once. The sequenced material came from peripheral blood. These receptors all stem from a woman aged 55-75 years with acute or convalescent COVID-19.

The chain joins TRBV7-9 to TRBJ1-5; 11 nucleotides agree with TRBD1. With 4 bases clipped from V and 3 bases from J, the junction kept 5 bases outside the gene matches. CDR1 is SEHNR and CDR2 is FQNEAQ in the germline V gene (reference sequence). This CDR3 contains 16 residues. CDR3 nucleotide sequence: TGTGCCAGCAGCTCCGGACAGGGGGCTAACAATCAGCCCCAGCATTTT. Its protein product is CASSSGQGANNQPQHF.

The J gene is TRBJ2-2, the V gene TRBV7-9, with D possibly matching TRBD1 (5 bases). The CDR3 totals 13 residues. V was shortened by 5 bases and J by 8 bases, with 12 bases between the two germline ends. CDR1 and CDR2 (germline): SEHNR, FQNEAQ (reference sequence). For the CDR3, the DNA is TGTGCCAGCAGCGTGACCCAGGGTGGGGAGCTGTTTTTT. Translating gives CASSVTQGGELFF.

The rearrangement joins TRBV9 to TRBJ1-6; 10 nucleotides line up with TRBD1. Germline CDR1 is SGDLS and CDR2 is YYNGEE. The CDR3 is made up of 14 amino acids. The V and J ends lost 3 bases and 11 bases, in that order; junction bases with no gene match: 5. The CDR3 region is CASSASGTGAPLHF. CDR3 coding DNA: TGTGCCAGCAGCGCGAGCGGGACAGGGGCACCCCTCCACTTT.

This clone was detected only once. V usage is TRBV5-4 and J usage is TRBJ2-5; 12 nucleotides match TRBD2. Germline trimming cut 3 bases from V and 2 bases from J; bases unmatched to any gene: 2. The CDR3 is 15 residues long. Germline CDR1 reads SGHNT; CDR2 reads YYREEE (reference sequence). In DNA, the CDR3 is TGTGCCAGCAGCTCTCTAGCGGGGGGGCAAGAGACCCAGTACTTC. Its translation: CASSSLAGGQETQYF. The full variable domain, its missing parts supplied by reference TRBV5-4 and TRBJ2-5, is ETGVTQSPTHLIKTRGQQVTLRCSSQSGHNTVSWYQQALGQGPQFIFQYYREEENGRGNFPPRFSGLQFPNYSSELNVNALELDDSALYLCASSSLAGGQETQYFGPGTRLLVL.

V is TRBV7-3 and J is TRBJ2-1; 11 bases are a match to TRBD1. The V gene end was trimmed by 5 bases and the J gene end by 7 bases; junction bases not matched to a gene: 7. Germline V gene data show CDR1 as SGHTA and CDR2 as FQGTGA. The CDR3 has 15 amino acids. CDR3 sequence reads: CASSPRTGGYNEQFF. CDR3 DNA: TGTGCCAGCAGCCCACGGACAGGGGGCTATAATGAGCAGTTCTTC.

CDR3 residues: CASSLTANTEAFF. CDR3 sequence (DNA): TGTGCCAGCAGCTTAACAGCCAACACTGAAGCTTTCTTT. The chain employs TRBV7-3 and TRBJ1-1; D not certain. Germline CDR1 reads SGHTA; CDR2 reads FQGTGA. V was clipped by 0 bases and J by 2 bases, with 4 bases between them. The CDR3 loop spans 13 amino acids.

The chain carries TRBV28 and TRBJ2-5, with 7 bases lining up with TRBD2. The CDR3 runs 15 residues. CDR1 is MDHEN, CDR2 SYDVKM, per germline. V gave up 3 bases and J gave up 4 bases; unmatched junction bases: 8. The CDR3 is CASSFRGRAGETQYF. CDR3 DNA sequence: TGTGCCAGCAGTTTTCGAGGGAGGGCCGGAGAGACCCAGTACTTC.

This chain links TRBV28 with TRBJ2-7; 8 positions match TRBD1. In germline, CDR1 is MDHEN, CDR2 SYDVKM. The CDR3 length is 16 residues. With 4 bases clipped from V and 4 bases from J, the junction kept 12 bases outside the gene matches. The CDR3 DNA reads TGTGCCAGCAGTTACGATTTCGGACAGGGTGGTTACGAGCAGTACTTC. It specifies CASSYDFGQGGYEQYF.

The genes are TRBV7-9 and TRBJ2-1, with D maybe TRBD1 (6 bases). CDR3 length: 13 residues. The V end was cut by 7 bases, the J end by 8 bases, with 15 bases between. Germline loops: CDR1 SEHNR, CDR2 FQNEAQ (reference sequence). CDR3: CASKGESGHEQFF. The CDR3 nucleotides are TGTGCCAGCAAGGGGGAATCGGGCCATGAGCAGTTCTTC.

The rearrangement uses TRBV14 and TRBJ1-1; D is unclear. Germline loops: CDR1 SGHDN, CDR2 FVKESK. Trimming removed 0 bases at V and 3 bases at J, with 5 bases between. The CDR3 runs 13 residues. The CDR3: CASSQDYYTEAFF. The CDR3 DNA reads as TGTGCCAGCAGCCAAGATTACTACACTGAAGCTTTCTTT.

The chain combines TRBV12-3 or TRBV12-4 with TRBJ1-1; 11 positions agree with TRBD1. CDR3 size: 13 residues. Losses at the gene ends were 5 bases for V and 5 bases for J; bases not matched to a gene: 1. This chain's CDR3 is CASSGQGATEAFF. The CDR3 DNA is TGTGCCAGCAGTGGACAGGGGGCGACTGAAGCTTTCTTT.

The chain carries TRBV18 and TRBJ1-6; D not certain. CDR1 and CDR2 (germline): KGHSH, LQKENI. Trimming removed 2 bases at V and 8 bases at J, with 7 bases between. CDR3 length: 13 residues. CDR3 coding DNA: TGTGCCAGCTCACCAAACAGAGATTCACCCCTCCACTTT. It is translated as CASSPNRDSPLHF. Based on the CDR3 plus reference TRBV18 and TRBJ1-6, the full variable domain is NAGVMQNPRHLVRRRGQEARLRCSPMKGHSHVYWYRQLPEEGLKFMVYLQKENIIDESGMPKERFSAEFPKEGPSILRIQQVVRGDSAAYFCASSPNRDSPLHFGNGTRLTVT.

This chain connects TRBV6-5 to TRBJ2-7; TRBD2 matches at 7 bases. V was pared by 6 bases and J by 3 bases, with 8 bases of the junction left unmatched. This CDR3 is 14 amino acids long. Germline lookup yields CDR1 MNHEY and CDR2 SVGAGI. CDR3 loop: CASRKEASGYEQYF. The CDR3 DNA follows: TGTGCCAGCAGGAAGGAGGCTAGCGGCTACGAGCAGTACTTC.

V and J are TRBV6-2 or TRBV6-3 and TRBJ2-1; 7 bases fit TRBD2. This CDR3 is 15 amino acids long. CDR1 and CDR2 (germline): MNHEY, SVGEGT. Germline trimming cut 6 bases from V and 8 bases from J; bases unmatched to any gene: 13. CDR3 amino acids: CASSRLSGKVDEQFF. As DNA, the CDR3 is TGTGCCAGCAGCCGTTTAAGCGGGAAGGTGGATGAGCAGTTCTTC.

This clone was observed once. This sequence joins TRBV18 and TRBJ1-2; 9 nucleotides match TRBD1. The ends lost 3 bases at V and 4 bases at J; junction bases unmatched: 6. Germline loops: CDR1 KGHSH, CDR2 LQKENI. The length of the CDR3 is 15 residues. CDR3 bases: TGTGCCAGCTCACCTACAGGGGGCGCCGCCTATGGCTACACCTTC. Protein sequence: CASSPTGGAAYGYTF.

As DNA, the CDR3 is TGTGCCAGCAGCGTCGGGGTACTAGCTAACTATGGCTACACCTTC. Translated, it gives CASSVGVLANYGYTF. This chain connects TRBV9 to TRBJ1-2; D ambiguous. The CDR3 is 15 amino acids. The germline gives CDR1 SGDLS, CDR2 YYNGEE. Deletions cut 2 bases from V and 0 bases from J, with 11 bases between.

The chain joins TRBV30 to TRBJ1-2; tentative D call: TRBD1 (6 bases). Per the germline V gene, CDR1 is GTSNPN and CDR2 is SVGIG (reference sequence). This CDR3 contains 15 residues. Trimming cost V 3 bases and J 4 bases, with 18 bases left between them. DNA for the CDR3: TGTGCCTGGAGGCACGGGGGGGCGCCCACCTATGGCTACACCTTC. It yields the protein CAWRHGGAPTYGYTF.

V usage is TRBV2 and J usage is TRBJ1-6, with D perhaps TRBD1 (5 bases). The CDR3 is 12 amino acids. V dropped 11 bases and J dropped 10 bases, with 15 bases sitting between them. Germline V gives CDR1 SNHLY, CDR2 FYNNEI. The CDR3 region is CAGGTGISPLHF. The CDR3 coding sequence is TGTGCCGGAGGGACCGGGATATCACCCCTCCACTTT.

CDR3 loop: CASTMSGSSDTQYF. CDR3 in DNA: TGTGCCAGCACGATGTCCGGGTCATCAGATACGCAGTATTTT. The chain carries TRBV5-6 and TRBJ2-3; D not certain. Trimming removed 6 bases at V and 4 bases at J, with 15 bases between. The CDR3 consists of 14 residues. In germline, CDR1 is SGHDT, CDR2 YYEEEE.

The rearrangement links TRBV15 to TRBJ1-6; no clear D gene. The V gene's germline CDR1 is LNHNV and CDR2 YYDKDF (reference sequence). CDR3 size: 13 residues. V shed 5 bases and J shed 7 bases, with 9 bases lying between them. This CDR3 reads CATSLRENSPLHF. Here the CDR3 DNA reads TGTGCCACCAGCTTGCGCGAAAATTCACCCCTCCACTTT.

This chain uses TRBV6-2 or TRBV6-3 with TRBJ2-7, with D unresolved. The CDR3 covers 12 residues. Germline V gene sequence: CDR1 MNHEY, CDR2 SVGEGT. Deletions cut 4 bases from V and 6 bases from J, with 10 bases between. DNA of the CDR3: TGTGCCAGCAGTTTTTTAGCTCGCGAGCAGTACTTC. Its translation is CASSFLAREQYF.

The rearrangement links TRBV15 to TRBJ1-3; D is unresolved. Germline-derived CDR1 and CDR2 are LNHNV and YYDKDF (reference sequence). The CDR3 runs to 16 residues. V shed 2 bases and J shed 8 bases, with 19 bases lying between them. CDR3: CATSRRGAATGDTIYF. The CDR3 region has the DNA TGTGCCACCAGCAGACGTGGTGCAGCTACGGGAGACACCATATATTTT.

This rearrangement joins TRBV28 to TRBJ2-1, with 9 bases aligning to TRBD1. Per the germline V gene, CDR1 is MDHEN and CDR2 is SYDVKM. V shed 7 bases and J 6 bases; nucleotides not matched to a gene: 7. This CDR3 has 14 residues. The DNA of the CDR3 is TGTGCCAGCAAGGGACAGGGTGGACTCAATGAGCAGTTCTTC. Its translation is CASKGQGGLNEQFF.

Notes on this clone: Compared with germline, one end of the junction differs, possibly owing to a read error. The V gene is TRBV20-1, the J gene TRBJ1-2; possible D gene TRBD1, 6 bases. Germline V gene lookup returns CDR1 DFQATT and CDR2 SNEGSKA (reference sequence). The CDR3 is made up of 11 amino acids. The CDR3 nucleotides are TGCAGTGCTAGCCGGGCGGACAGTCCTTTCTTC. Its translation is CSASRADSPFF.

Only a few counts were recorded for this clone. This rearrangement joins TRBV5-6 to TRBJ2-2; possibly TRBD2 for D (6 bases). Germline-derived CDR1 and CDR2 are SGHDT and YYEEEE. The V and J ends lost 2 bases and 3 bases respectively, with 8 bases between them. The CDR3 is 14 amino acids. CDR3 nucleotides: TGTGCCAGCAGCTTCGGAGGGTACACCGGGGAGCTGTTTTTT. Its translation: CASSFGGYTGELFF.

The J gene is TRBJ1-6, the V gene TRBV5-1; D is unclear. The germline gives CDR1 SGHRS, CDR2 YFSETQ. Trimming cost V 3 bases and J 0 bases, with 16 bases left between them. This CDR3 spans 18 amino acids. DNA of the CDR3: TGCGCCAGCAGCTCCTCGACGGGGAGGAGCTCCTATAATTCACCCCTCCACTTT. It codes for CASSSSTGRSSYNSPLHF.

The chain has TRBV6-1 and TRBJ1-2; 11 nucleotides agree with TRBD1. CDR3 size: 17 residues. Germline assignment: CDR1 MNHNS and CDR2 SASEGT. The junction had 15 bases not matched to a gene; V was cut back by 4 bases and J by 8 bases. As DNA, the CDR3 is TGTGCCAGCAGTGTACCATCTGGACAGGGGGCGTCTTACGGCTACACCTTC. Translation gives CASSVPSGQGASYGYTF.

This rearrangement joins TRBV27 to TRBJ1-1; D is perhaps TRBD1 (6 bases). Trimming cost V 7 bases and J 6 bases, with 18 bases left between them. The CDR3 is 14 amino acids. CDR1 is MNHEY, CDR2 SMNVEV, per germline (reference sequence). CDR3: CASKPLHRVSEAFF. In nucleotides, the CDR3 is TGTGCCAGCAAACCCCTCCACAGGGTCTCTGAAGCTTTCTTT.

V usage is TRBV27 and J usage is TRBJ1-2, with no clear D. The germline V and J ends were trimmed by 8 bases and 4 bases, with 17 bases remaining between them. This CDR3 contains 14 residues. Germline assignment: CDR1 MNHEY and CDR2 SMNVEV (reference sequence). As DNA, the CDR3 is TGTGCCAGCCTCCCTGCTAACGGAGGCTATGGCTACACCTTC. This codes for CASLPANGGYGYTF.

The CDR3 DNA follows: TGCGCCAGCAGCGCCTATTCCCGCAATAATTCACCCCTCCACTTT. As protein: CASSAYSRNNSPLHF. This chain joins TRBV5-1 and TRBJ1-6, with D hard to call. This CDR3 spans 15 amino acids. Germline V gene sequence: CDR1 SGHRS, CDR2 YFSETQ. Trimming pared 4 bases from V and 5 bases from J, leaving 13 bases between.